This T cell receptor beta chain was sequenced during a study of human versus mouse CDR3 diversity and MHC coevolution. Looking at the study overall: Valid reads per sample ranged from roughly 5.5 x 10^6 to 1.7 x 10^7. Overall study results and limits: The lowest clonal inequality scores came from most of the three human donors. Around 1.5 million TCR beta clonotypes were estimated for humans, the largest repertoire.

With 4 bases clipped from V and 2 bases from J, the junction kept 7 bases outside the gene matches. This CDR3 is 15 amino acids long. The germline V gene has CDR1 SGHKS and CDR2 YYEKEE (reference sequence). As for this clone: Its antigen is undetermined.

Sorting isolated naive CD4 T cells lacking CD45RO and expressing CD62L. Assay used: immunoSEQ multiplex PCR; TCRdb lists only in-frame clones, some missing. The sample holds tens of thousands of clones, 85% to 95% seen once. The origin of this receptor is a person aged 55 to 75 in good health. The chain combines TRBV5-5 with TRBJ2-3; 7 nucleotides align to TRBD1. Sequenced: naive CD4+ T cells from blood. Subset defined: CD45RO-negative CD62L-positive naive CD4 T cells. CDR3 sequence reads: CASSRGPGTTDTQYF. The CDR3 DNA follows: TGTGCCAGCAGCAGGGGGCCAGGAACCACAGATACGCAGTATTTT.